This entry is about one T cell receptor beta chain. Its cognate antigen has yet to be identified. No much larger clone is present one base from it, and per-base qualities are unavailable. The sample belongs to a study of human T cells and chemical hapten exposure (dated by TCRdb to the early 2020s). Turning to the overall study: For sensitization, 2% DPC in acetone was applied to a 2 cm by 2 cm area of upper inner arm skin. Throughout the roughly 25-week study period, patients were also given weekly therapeutic DPC doses on the scalp. Patch testing was done on the upper back using Finn chambers containing 0.01% DPC, and results were scored after 6 days according to International Contact Dermatitis Research Group standards. Most of the patients in the cohort were female, and the cohort covered alopecia areata with under or over 50% scalp involvement, alopecia totalis and alopecia universalis. Libraries were pooled for sequencing, and variation in per-sample TCR yields was attributed mainly to small differences in library volumes within the pool. In alopecia patients, the study followed how the peripheral blood TCR repertoire changed in vivo over primary and secondary sensitization to diphenylcyclopropenone (DPC), a hapten. Blood was sampled from patients pre-sensitization (week 0) and at 2, 6 and about 24 weeks after DPC sensitization. For TCR sequencing, blood came from about 28 alopecia patients at anywhere from one to four time points (pre-sensitization, 2, 6 and 24 weeks).

The time point tag for this specimen amounts to: patch test 3, about 24 weeks after DPC sensitization. Reading the label with the study, this specimen's treatment or condition is: therapeutic diphenylcyclopropenone sensitization with weekly scalp DPC. At each patch-test visit, blood was drawn before the patch test was applied. To be eligible, patients had to be aged 18 to 70, diagnosed with alopecia and judged suitable for DPC therapy, while pregnant patients were excluded. Total RNA was extracted from unfractionated whole blood that had been collected in Tempus Blood RNA tubes. Here is what the overall study found, with its caveats: Patch test score was positively correlated with the number of PT1 expanded TCRs, with significance at thresholds 8, 16 and 32 but not at 4. Repeated subsampling changed both the strength of the expansion versus patch-test correlation and the threshold at which that correlation became significant. DPC sensitization did not change the number of TCRs with a frequency above 1 in 1000, and there was no evidence of changes in global repertoire structure. All patients had alopecia, a presumed autoimmune disease, so their immune response might differ from that of healthy individuals. Significantly more large CDR3 similarity clusters were formed by expanded TCRs than by pre-sensitization or healthy control sets, consistent with antigen-driven responses.

The method behind the library was RACE. This sample was sequenced with a NextSeq 500. Library preparation attached unique molecular identifiers to individual cDNA molecules for quantitative, reproducible TCR counting. Both TCR alpha and TCR beta chains were sequenced from each blood RNA sample. The source study handled its data this way. The median number of TCRs per sample was 95,638, ranging from about 23,224 to 700,000. V, J and CDR3 annotation of the TCR reads was performed with the Decombinator software suite. For the PS versus PT1 abundance plots, all samples were subsampled to the same number of TCRs (28,000). TCRs were defined as expanded if absent before sensitization and observed at least eight times at the 2-week time point. TCRdb cleaned the public reads at Q25 with fastp, built clones with MiXCR and kept in-frame beta chains. Rows matching on CDR3 protein sequence are summarized as one entry with the most common DNA and genes. For this entry, the V and J calls and clone size follow TCRdb and not the study's own pipeline. In this sample the table shows 82,000 or so distinct CDR3 sequences, 10% to 15% of which occur a single time. The ten largest make up approximately 6.2% of the sample.

This material consisted of whole blood, taken in connection with sensitization to the hapten diphenylcyclopropenone (DPC). The sequence was collected from a woman between 50 and 59 years old with alopecia areata. Some clones in this sample may be carry-over from other donors' samples.

The DNA is as follows: TGCAGTGCTAGAGTACGAACAGGGATGAACTATGGCTACACCTTC. It encodes CSARVRTGMNYGYTF. The chain couples TRBV20-1 to TRBJ1-2; the D segment could be TRBD1, given 6 matching bases. Per the germline V gene (reference sequence), DFQATT is the CDR1 and SNEGSKA is the CDR2. Trimming takes 1 base from V and 2 bases from J, and the germline ends sit 14 bases apart. The CDR3 goes from the cysteine to the phenylalanine over 15 residues. Only the CDR3 DNA is retained, 45 bases long and in frame from the first base.